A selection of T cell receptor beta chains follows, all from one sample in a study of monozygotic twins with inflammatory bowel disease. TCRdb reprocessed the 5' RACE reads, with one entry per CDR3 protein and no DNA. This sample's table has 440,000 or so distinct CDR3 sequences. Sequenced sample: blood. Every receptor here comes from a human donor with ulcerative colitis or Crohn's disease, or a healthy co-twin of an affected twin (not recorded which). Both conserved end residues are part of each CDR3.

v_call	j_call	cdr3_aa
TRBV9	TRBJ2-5	CASNLDGQETQYF
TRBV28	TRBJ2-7	CASRKGASYEQYF
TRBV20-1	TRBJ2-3	CSASSRKVADTQYF
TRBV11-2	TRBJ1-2	CASSLDPQGSNYGYTF
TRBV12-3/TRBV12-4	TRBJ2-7	CASRALAGAYEQYF
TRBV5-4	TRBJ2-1	CASSLNLVRGGTSYNEQFF
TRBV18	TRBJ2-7	CASSQGAGELYF
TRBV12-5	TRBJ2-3	CASGLVVSGGGTDTQYF
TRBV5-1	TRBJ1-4	CASSLGPQREDEKLFF
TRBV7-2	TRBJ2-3	CASTPPGASTDTQYF
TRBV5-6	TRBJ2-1	CASSPPLTRHEQFF
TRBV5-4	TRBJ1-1	CASSFTGTGIEAFF
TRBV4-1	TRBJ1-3	CASSQESGPIPTGNTIYF
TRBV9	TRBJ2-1	CASSGEYEQFF
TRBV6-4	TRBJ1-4	CANPPLATNEKLFF
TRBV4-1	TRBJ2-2	CASSQRLAGLPNTGELFF
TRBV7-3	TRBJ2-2	CASSLNRGLTGELFF
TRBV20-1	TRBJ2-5	CSADSGQETQYF
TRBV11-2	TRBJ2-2	CASSLPRGGRRNTGELFF
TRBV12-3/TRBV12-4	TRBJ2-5	CASSPTPGQGPETQYF
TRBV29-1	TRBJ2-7	CSFYDGGHEQYF
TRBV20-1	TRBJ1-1	CSARGALGQGEGTNTEAFF
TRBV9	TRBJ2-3	CASSVDPGGGDTQYF
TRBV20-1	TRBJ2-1	CSARGTGVGFNEQFF
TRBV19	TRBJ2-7	CATRKASGGLRPYEQYF
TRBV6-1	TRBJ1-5	CASSGPSLHQPQHF
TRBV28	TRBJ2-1	CASREQSSYNEQFF
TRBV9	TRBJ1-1	CASSGLPGSAGEAFF
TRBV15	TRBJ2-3	CATSASFAGGWRGTDTQYF
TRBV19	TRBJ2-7	CASSIVHSSSYEQYF
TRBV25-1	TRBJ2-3	CASSDGRGTDTQYF